These 23 T cell receptor beta chains came from one sample sequenced in a study of identical twins. TCRdb analysed the 5' RACE reads with MiXCR anew, one entry per CDR3 protein. The table lists around 1.7 million distinct CDR3 sequences, more than 30% of them singletons. Sequencing was carried out using cord blood. The receptors were sampled from a newborn girl in good health.

In its sample, this clonotype was seen a few times. V is TRBV20-1 and J is TRBJ2-1; 9 bases align to TRBD2. Germline CDR1 DFQATT, CDR2 SNEGSKA (reference sequence). This CDR3 has 14 amino acids. The V and J ends lost 6 bases and 6 bases, in that order; junction bases with no gene match: 9. For the CDR3, the DNA is TGCAGTGCCCCCGGGACTAGCCGCGGCAATGAGCAGTTCTTC. It yields the protein CSAPGTSRGNEQFF.

The gene calls are TRBV4-2 and TRBJ1-6; maybe TRBD1 (5 bases). CDR1 LGHNA and CDR2 YNFKEQ come from the germline V gene. The CDR3 runs 16 residues. Trimming took 1 base from V and 5 from J, leaving 12 bases between them. Here the CDR3 DNA reads TGTGCCAGCAGCCAAGCCCGGGGCAGGGATAATTCACCCCTCCACTTT. Its protein product is CASSQARGRDNSPLHF.

The V gene is TRBV20-1, the J gene TRBJ2-7; a weak D match, TRBD2 (6 bases). With 7 bases removed from V and 6 bases from J, the gap between germline ends came to 13 bases. This CDR3 has 11 amino acids. Germline-derived CDR1 and CDR2 are DFQATT and SNEGSKA (reference sequence). The CDR3 region is CSEWQGGEQYF. In nucleotides, the CDR3 is TGCAGTGAATGGCAGGGAGGCGAGCAGTACTTC.

The chain couples TRBV4-1 to TRBJ2-3; D may be TRBD2 (5 bases). The germline V and J ends were trimmed by 4 bases and 6 bases, with 11 bases remaining between them. CDR3 length: 13 residues. From germline, CDR1 is MGHRA and CDR2 YSYEKL. Here the CDR3 DNA reads TGCGCCAGCAGCCGATTTTCGGGGGATACGCAGTATTTT. It is translated as CASSRFSGDTQYF.

This clonotype was seen more than once but under ten times. This chain connects TRBV24-1 to TRBJ2-3; 11 nucleotides match TRBD1. Germline assignment: CDR1 KGHDR and CDR2 SFDVKD. CDR3 size: 16 residues. The J segment lost 5 bases and the V segment lost 4 bases, leaving 7 bases of the junction unmatched. The CDR3 sequence is CATSDQGQGVEDTQYF. CDR3 DNA sequence: TGTGCCACCAGTGACCAGGGACAGGGGGTTGAAGATACGCAGTATTTT.

A few counts support this clonotype. The gene calls are TRBV29-1 and TRBJ2-1; the match to TRBD2 covers 11 bases. V dropped 6 bases and J dropped 5; count of bases not matched to a gene: 9. CDR1 is SQVTM, CDR2 ANQGSEA, per germline. The CDR3 totals 15 residues. The CDR3 coding sequence is TGCAGCGTCAGGGCGCTAGCGGGGGGTCACAATGAGCAGTTCTTC. Amino acid sequence: CSVRALAGGHNEQFF.

This rearrangement joins TRBV12-3 or TRBV12-4 to TRBJ2-7, with 11 bases fitting TRBD2. The CDR3 extends over 15 amino acids. The trim removed 8 bases at V and 2 bases at J, leaving 8 bases unmatched. Here the CDR3 DNA reads TGTGCCAGCGCCTTGACTAGCGGGGCCACCTACGAGCAGTACTTC. This sequence encodes CASALTSGATYEQYF.

This rearrangement joins TRBV5-6 to TRBJ1-5; D may be TRBD1 (6 bases). From germline, CDR1 is SGHDT and CDR2 YYEEEE. The CDR3 sequence is 13 residues long. Trimming left V 3 bases short and J 7 bases short, with 11 bases between. The CDR3 nucleotides read TGTGCCAGCAGCTGGGCAGGGGAACAGCCCCAGCATTTT. It is translated as CASSWAGEQPQHF. The full variable domain, in which reference TRBV5-6 and TRBJ1-5 provide the parts outside the CDR3, is DAGVTQSPTHLIKTRGQQVTLRCSPKSGHDTVSWYQQALGQGPQFIFQYYEEEERQRGNFPDRFSGHQFPNYSSELNVNALLLGDSALYLCASSWAGEQPQHFGDGTRLSIL.

The V call is TRBV12-3 or TRBV12-4, the J call TRBJ1-2; D might be TRBD1 (6 bases). V lost 6 bases to trimming and J lost 11 bases, with 22 bases between them. The CDR3 has 14 residues. CDR3 protein: CASSQALGGAPYTF. For the CDR3, the DNA is TGTGCCAGCAGCCAAGCGCTCGGGGGGGCTCCGTACACCTTC.

This clonotype was counted a few times. V is TRBV9 and J is TRBJ2-5, with D possibly TRBD2 on 6 matching bases. V lost 3 bases to trimming and J lost 1 base, with 16 bases between them. This CDR3 has 16 amino acids. Germline loops: CDR1 SGDLS, CDR2 YYNGEE. The CDR3 loop is CASSALGGWPQETQYF. The DNA for the CDR3 is TGTGCCAGCAGCGCCCTAGGAGGGTGGCCCCAAGAGACCCAGTACTTC.

The chain links TRBV20-1 to TRBJ2-7; D may be TRBD2 (6 bases). The CDR3 spans 17 residues. Trimming removed 3 bases at V and 7 bases at J, with 28 bases between. In germline, CDR1 is DFQATT, CDR2 SNEGSKA (reference sequence). Here the CDR3 DNA reads TGCAGTGCTAGGGGGCGAGGGCGGGGACGTGTTTGGAATGAGCAGTACTTC. Protein product: CSARGRGRGRVWNEQYF.

The rearrangement links TRBV7-8 to TRBJ2-2; D unresolved. Germline V gene data show CDR1 as SGHVS and CDR2 as FQNEAQ. Trimming took 2 bases from V and 4 from J, leaving 8 bases between them. The CDR3 spans 14 residues. CDR3 amino acids: CASSLRRRTGELFF. The DNA for the CDR3 is TGTGCCAGCAGCTTAAGACGCCGCACCGGGGAGCTGTTTTTT.

This clonotype turned up a few times. V gene TRBV5-1 combines with J gene TRBJ2-1, with D tentatively TRBD1 (5 bases). Germline CDR1 SGHRS, CDR2 YFSETQ. The CDR3 spans 15 residues. Trimming stripped 4 bases from V and 0 bases from J, with 11 bases between. For the CDR3, the DNA is TGCGCCAGCAGCCGACAGTCGAGCTCCTACAATGAGCAGTTCTTC. It is translated as CASSRQSSSYNEQFF.

The chain joins TRBV6-6 to TRBJ1-5, with TRBD1 identical over 7 bases. CDR3 length equals 16 residues. The junction had 11 bases not matched to a gene; V was cut back by 8 bases and J by 1 base. Germline CDR1 MNHNY, CDR2 SVGAGI (reference sequence). The CDR3 sequence is CASLPTGVGSNQPQHF. Written as DNA, the CDR3 is TGTGCCAGCCTTCCCACAGGGGTGGGGAGCAATCAGCCCCAGCATTTT.

This clonotype was counted between two and nine times. This rearrangement joins TRBV20-1 to TRBJ1-1, with TRBD1 identical over 8 bases. Germline V gene data show CDR1 as DFQATT and CDR2 as SNEGSKA (reference sequence). V lost 4 bases, J lost 5 bases, and 3 bases stayed unmatched. This CDR3 has 12 residues. The chain's CDR3 is CSANDRGTEAFF. Here the CDR3 DNA reads TGCAGTGCTAATGACAGGGGTACTGAAGCTTTCTTT.

This clonotype was seen once. The chain carries TRBV28 and TRBJ1-1; the D is unclear. The CDR3 length is 13 residues. Per germline, CDR1 MDHEN and CDR2 SYDVKM. The germline V and J ends were trimmed by 6 bases and 0 bases, with 8 bases remaining between them. CDR3 loop: CASRSTVNTEAFF. CDR3 DNA: TGTGCCAGCAGGTCGACGGTGAACACTGAAGCTTTCTTT. The complete variable domain, with remaining parts taken from reference TRBV28 and TRBJ1-1, reads DVKVTQSSRYLVKRTGEKVFLECVQDMDHENMFWYRQDPGLGLRLIYFSYDVKMKEKGDIPEGYSVSREKKERFSLILESASTNQTSMYLCASRSTVNTEAFFGQGTRLTVV.

To note about this clonotype: This clone may be a read error of a much larger clone one base away. The V gene is TRBV12-3 or TRBV12-4, the J gene TRBJ2-3, with 11 bases identical to TRBD1. This CDR3 comprises 16 residues. CDR3 amino acids: CASRKRTGGESDTLYF. The CDR3 nucleotides are TGTGCCAGCCGTAAGAGGACAGGGGGCGAGTCAGATACGCTGTATTTT.

The chain couples TRBV6-1 to TRBJ1-5; a possible D gene is TRBD1 (6 bases). The CDR3 loop spans 15 amino acids. Germline CDR1 is MNHNS and CDR2 is SASEGT. The V end lost 8 bases, the J end lost 2 bases, and 16 bases lay between the germline ends. The CDR3 loop reads CASWGGRVGNQPQHF. Written as DNA, the CDR3 is TGTGCCAGCTGGGGGGGGCGCGTAGGCAATCAGCCCCAGCATTTT.

V and J are TRBV5-6 and TRBJ1-1; D remains unclear. Looked up from germline, CDR1 is SGHDT and CDR2 is YYEEEE. This CDR3 has 15 residues. V was cut by 3 bases and J by 6 bases, with 18 bases left in between. The DNA of the CDR3 is TGTGCCAGCAGCTCCTCTGGACGGGAGAGGTCTGAAGCTTTCTTT. Its translation is CASSSSGRERSEAFF.

This clonotype was counted a few times. The chain links TRBV3-1 to TRBJ2-1, with 10 positions matching TRBD2. Germline lookup yields CDR1 LGHDT and CDR2 YNNKEL (reference sequence). The CDR3 has 18 amino acids. The trim removed 4 bases at V and 5 bases at J, leaving 14 bases unmatched. The DNA for the CDR3 is TGTGCCAGCAGCCGACGTCCTCTAGCGGGAGCGACCCACAATGAGCAGTTCTTC. Translation gives CASSRRPLAGATHNEQFF.

This clonotype appeared a single time. For the CDR3, the DNA is TGTGCCAGCCGGGACTACCTAAACACCGGGGAGCTGTTTTTT. Translating gives CASRDYLNTGELFF. The chain uses TRBV3-1 and TRBJ2-2, with 7 bases matching TRBD2. V was pared by 8 bases and J by 2 bases, with 5 bases of the junction left unmatched. The germline V gene has CDR1 LGHDT and CDR2 YNNKEL (reference sequence). The CDR3 extends over 14 amino acids.

The chain links TRBV3-1 to TRBJ2-1, with D possibly matching TRBD2 (6 bases). The CDR3 is 15 residues long. Germline CDR1 and CDR2: LGHDT and YNNKEL (reference sequence). The germline V and J ends were trimmed by 6 bases and 2 bases, with 14 bases remaining between them. The CDR3 bases are TGTGCCAGCAGTGTCATAGCGGTCCCCTACAATGAGCAGTTCTTC. It specifies CASSVIAVPYNEQFF.

The CDR3 loop reads CASSLTGTSVTSRQFF. The CDR3, as DNA: TGTGCCAGCAGCTTAACCGGGACTAGTGTTACATCTCGGCAGTTCTTC. The rearrangement links TRBV7-2 to TRBJ2-1; 8 bases align to TRBD2. Germline values: CDR1 SGHTA, CDR2 FQGNSA. Germline trimming cut 2 bases from V and 12 bases from J; bases unmatched to any gene: 15. The length of the CDR3 is 16 residues.